This T cell receptor (beta chain) emerged from a study of sequential checkpoint blockade in melanoma. The wider study: Patients were randomized 1:1 to nivolumab-then-ipilimumab or ipilimumab-then-nivolumab first-line.

The CDR3 covers 15 residues. V was pared by 5 bases and J by 5 bases, with 9 bases of the junction left unmatched. Looked up from germline, CDR1 is LNHDA and CDR2 is SQIVND (reference sequence). The method was immunoSEQ multiplex PCR; TCRdb's version includes in-frame clones alone and lacks a portion of them. The profile covers approximately 40,000 clones, with approximately 90% appearing a single time and roughly an eighth taken by the ten largest. Treatment defined: randomized to nivolumab then ipilimumab (arm A) or the reverse (arm B). The sequence was obtained from a human donor with melanoma. The sequencing used CD8+ T cells sorted from blood (inferred from file names), collected from a patient given nivolumab and ipilimumab in sequence. The gene calls are TRBV19 and TRBJ2-5; 9 bases line up with TRBD1. The CDR3 sequence: CASSPTDRGDETQYF. The CDR3 DNA follows: TGTGCCAGTAGTCCCACGGACAGGGGAGACGAGACCCAGTACTTC.